A single count supports the clone carrying this T cell receptor beta chain. What it binds is not known. The source of the sample is a study of shared clonotypes between healthy human individuals. Across the study: The plates for each donor numbered three CD4 naive, three CD4 memory, two CD8 naive and one CD8 memory.

Overall study findings and caveats: Of the naive CD4 clonotypes, about 5% were shared across several donors. Naive subsets tended to show greater estimated richness than memory subsets.

This CDR3 has 17 amino acids. The J segment lost 0 bases and the V segment lost 7 bases, leaving 9 bases of the junction unmatched. Germline CDR1 PRHDT, CDR2 FYEKMQ (reference sequence). Positively selected for CCR7, the CD45RO-negative cells used as naive CD8 cells excluded terminally differentiated effector memory CD45RA+ cells. Nashville, Tennessee was home to all donors, each a Caucasian adult. Data came from immunoSEQ multiplex PCR; TCRdb stores just in-frame clones and leaves some out. Of nearly 2 million clones listed, about 95% are singletons. The chain links TRBV13 to TRBJ2-3; TRBD2 aligns across 11 bases. Sequenced material: naive CD8+ T cells sorted from blood. The sequence derives from a man aged 18 to 29 in good health. CDR3: CASTDGGTSGSTDTQYF. The CDR3, as DNA: TGTGCCAGCACCGATGGTGGGACTAGCGGCAGCACAGATACGCAGTATTTT. The full variable domain, rest sourced from reference TRBV13 and TRBJ2-3, is AAGVIQSPRHLIKEKRETATLKCYPIPRHDTVYWYQQGPGQDPQFLISFYEKMQSDKGSIPDRFSAQQFSDYHSELNMSSLELGDSALYFCASTDGGTSGSTDTQYFGPGTRLTVL.